This TCR beta chain was sequenced in a study of blood T cell repertoires in COVID-19. Whole-study context: COVID-19 samples from acute and convalescent phases originated in the United States, Italy and Spain. PBMCs, B-cell-depleted T cells, or T cells were the source of the cDNA or gDNA that made up the material.

The CDR3 has 16 amino acids. Per germline, CDR1 MGHRA and CDR2 YSYEKL. Deletions cut 1 base from V and 4 bases from J, with 16 bases between. As processed by the authors: Amplification of reference gene primers provided the estimated nucleated cell counts. TCRdb keeps only in-frame clones here, not all; method: immunoSEQ multiplex PCR. For V, J and clone size, that table is used; D and trimming come from the DNA. The sample comprises under 55,000 clones, under 95% of which are singletons, and 3.9% rests with the top ten. V usage is TRBV4-1 and J usage is TRBJ1-2, with D possibly being TRBD1 (6 bases). The specimen was peripheral blood. The sequence derives from a human donor in a cohort sampled during active COVID-19. This chain's CDR3 is CASSQADRRGSYGYTF. Written as DNA, the CDR3 is TGCGCCAGCAGCCAAGCGGACAGACGGGGATCCTATGGCTACACCTTC.